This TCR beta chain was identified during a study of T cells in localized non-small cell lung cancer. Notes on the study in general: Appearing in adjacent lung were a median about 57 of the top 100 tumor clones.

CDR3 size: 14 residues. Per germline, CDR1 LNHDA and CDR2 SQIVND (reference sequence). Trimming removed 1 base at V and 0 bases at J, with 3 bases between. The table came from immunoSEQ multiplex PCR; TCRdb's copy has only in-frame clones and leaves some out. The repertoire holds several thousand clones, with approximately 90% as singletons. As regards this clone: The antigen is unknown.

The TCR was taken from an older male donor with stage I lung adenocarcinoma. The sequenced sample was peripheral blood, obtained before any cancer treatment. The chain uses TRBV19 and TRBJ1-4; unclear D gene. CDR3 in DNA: TGTGCCAGTAGTATAGGAGCAACTAATGAAAAACTGTTTTTT. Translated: CASSIGATNEKLFF.